The 7 T cell receptor beta chains below come from one sample, sequenced in a study of blood T cell repertoires in COVID-19. Sequencing used immunoSEQ multiplex PCR; TCRdb keeps in-frame clones, though not all of them. The sample lists approximately 200,000 clones; 90% to 95% were seen once. Source material: peripheral blood. These receptors originate from a man aged 25-45 years with COVID-19, enrolled during active disease.

The rearrangement uses TRBV7-9 and TRBJ1-2, with D uncertain. This CDR3 spans 12 amino acids. Germline CDR1 and CDR2: SEHNR and FQNEAQ (reference sequence). Trimming removed 6 bases at V and 9 bases at J, with 14 bases between. CDR3 sequence reads: CASSSGQSSYTF. Here the CDR3 DNA reads TGTGCCAGCAGTTCGGGTCAGTCTAGCTACACCTTC.

The chain employs TRBV3-1 (or the pseudogene TRBV3-2) and TRBJ1-2, with 8 bases lining up with TRBD1. Germline lookup yields CDR1 LGHDT and CDR2 YNNKEL (reference sequence). J was trimmed by 3 bases and V by 1 base; bases with no gene match: 4. The CDR3 runs 15 residues. The CDR3 DNA is TGTGCCAGCAGCCAAGGGACAGGGTATGACTATGGCTACACCTTC. As protein: CASSQGTGYDYGYTF.

V gene TRBV3-1 (or the pseudogene TRBV3-2) combines with J gene TRBJ1-1; D call uncertain. V lost 1 base, J lost 4 bases, and 10 bases lay in between. The CDR3 is made up of 14 amino acids. From germline, CDR1 is LGHDT and CDR2 YNNKEL (reference sequence). The CDR3 protein is CASSQVGQSTEAFF. The DNA of the CDR3 is TGTGCCAGCAGCCAAGTTGGTCAGTCCACTGAAGCTTTCTTT.

V and J are TRBV18 and TRBJ2-5, with D perhaps TRBD2 (5 bases). The CDR3 totals 15 residues. The germline V gene has CDR1 KGHSH and CDR2 LQKENI. V was cut by 1 base and J by 5 bases, with 14 bases left in between. CDR3 residues: CASSPRVTGEETQYF. CDR3 nucleotide sequence: TGTGCCAGCTCACCACGAGTAACCGGGGAGGAGACCCAGTACTTC.

This sequence joins TRBV5-1 and TRBJ2-1; 7 nucleotides agree with TRBD2. The CDR3 runs 14 residues. Germline V gives CDR1 SGHRS, CDR2 YFSETQ. Losses at the gene ends were 0 bases for V and 7 bases for J; bases not matched to a gene: 4. The CDR3 reads CASSLDRRGNEQFF. CDR3 in DNA: TGCGCCAGCAGCTTGGACAGGCGGGGGAATGAGCAGTTCTTC.

This chain connects TRBV7-2 to TRBJ1-6, with no clear D. The CDR3 sequence is 16 residues long. CDR1 SGHTA and CDR2 FQGNSA come from the germline V gene. V was cut by 3 bases and J by 0 bases, with 9 bases left in between. The CDR3 spells CASSFGGSSYNSPLHF. As DNA, the CDR3 is TGTGCCAGCAGCTTTGGCGGGAGCTCCTATAATTCACCCCTCCACTTT.

The chain recombines TRBV11-2 with TRBJ1-1, with 8 bases identical to TRBD1. Looked up from germline, CDR1 is SGHAT and CDR2 is FQNNGV. The CDR3 has 13 amino acids. V shed 3 bases, J shed 8 bases, and the junction held 5 bases outside the gene matches. The CDR3 DNA reads as TGTGCCAGCAGCTTGGCAGGGGGCTGGGAAGCTTTCTTT. Amino acid sequence: CASSLAGGWEAFF.